A single sample gave rise to the 13 T cell receptor beta chains below, sequenced in a study of Ad26.COV2.S vaccination and SARS-CoV-2 variants. The treatment is: around 19 received Ad26.COV2.S at low or high dose, single or two shots; about 5 received placebo; per-sample allocation not given. Day 63 following the first vaccine or placebo injection was when the samples were taken. Sequenced by immunoSEQ multiplex PCR; TCRdb stores in-frame clones only, minus some. The table has 350,000 to 400,000 clones, approximately 86% seen once. Sequenced here: peripheral blood, sampled in a trial of Ad26.COV2.S vaccine versus placebo. Source of these receptors: a person between 18 and 59 years old who received the Ad26.COV2.S COVID-19 vaccine or a placebo.

The chain is built from TRBV5-5 and TRBJ1-1; TRBD1 matches 8 bases. Germline loops: CDR1 SGHKS, CDR2 YYEKEE (reference sequence). V shed 4 bases and J 5 bases; nucleotides not matched to a gene: 7. This CDR3 is built from 14 residues. CDR3 DNA sequence: TGTGCCAGCAGCGCCCCGGGACAGGCTACTGAAGCTTTCTTT. Amino acid sequence: CASSAPGQATEAFF.

This clone appeared a single time. The chain joins TRBV2 to TRBJ1-5, with D unresolved. CDR3 length: 14 amino acids. Looked up from germline, CDR1 is SNHLY and CDR2 is FYNNEI. V was shortened by 1 base and J by 0 bases, with 4 bases between the two germline ends. DNA of the CDR3: TGTGCCAGCAGTGAAGGGTATAGCAATCAGCCCCAGCATTTT. Its protein product is CASSEGYSNQPQHF.

CDR3 protein: CASSMIRGNSPLHF. The CDR3 DNA reads as TGTGCCAGCAGTATGATCCGAGGTAATTCACCCCTCCACTTT. The chain employs TRBV3-1 (or the pseudogene TRBV3-2) and TRBJ1-6; no clear D. The CDR3 runs 14 residues. Deletions cut 6 bases from V and 6 bases from J, with 12 bases between. The germline V gene encodes CDR1 LGHDT and CDR2 YNNKEL (reference sequence).

The chain links TRBV6-2 or TRBV6-3 to TRBJ1-1, with 7 bases lining up with TRBD1. The trim removed 2 bases at V and 4 bases at J, leaving 4 bases unmatched. The CDR3 extends over 14 amino acids. Germline V lookup: CDR1 MNHEY, CDR2 SVGEGT. For the CDR3, the DNA is TGTGCCAGCAGTTACAGGGGGCTCGGCACTGAAGCTTTCTTT. Translating gives CASSYRGLGTEAFF.

The V call is TRBV3-1 (or the pseudogene TRBV3-2), the J call TRBJ2-1; the D call may be TRBD1 or TRBD2 (6 bases each). The length of the CDR3 is 18 residues. Germline V CDR1 and CDR2: LGHDT, YNNKEL (reference sequence). V was trimmed by 3 bases and J by 4 bases, leaving 22 bases between them. CDR3 in DNA: TGTGCCAGCAGCCACCCACTATATCAGGGGAGGACTTACAATGAGCAGTTCTTC. Its translation: CASSHPLYQGRTYNEQFF.

This chain joins TRBV19 and TRBJ1-1; no reliable D call. CDR1 LNHDA and CDR2 SQIVND come from the germline V gene (reference sequence). This CDR3 region has 18 residues. Trimming pared 9 bases from V and 1 base from J, leaving 27 bases between. The CDR3 DNA follows: TGTGCCAGCATCAACTCCTTGGGAGGGCGTGGGGAGAACACTGAAGCTTTCTTT. It specifies CASINSLGGRGENTEAFF. Full variable domain (outside the CDR3, taken from reference TRBV19 and TRBJ1-1): DGGITQSPKYLFRKEGQNVTLSCEQNLNHDAMYWYRQDPGQGLRLIYYSQIVNDFQKGDIAEGYSVSREKKESFPLTVTSAQKNPTAFYLCASINSLGGRGENTEAFFGQGTRLTVV.

The V and J genes are TRBV19 and TRBJ1-2; D unclear. Trimming removed 6 bases at V and 3 bases at J, with 20 bases between. This CDR3 comprises 16 residues. CDR1 and CDR2 (germline): LNHDA, SQIVND (reference sequence). CDR3 protein: CASSLSEPARYYGYTF. Here the CDR3 DNA reads TGTGCCAGTAGCCTCTCCGAGCCTGCGAGATACTATGGCTACACCTTC.

CDR3 coding DNA: TGCGCCAGCAGCCAAGGGGCCACATTGAACACTGAAGCTTTCTTT. Amino acids: CASSQGATLNTEAFF. This rearrangement joins TRBV4-1 to TRBJ1-1; D not certain. The CDR3 totals 15 residues. Germline assignment: CDR1 MGHRA and CDR2 YSYEKL. V lost 1 base and J lost 0, with 9 bases in between.

The rearrangement links TRBV6-5 to TRBJ2-7, with D perhaps TRBD2 (6 bases). Between the trimmed V and J ends, which lost 7 bases and 3 bases, there was a span of 10 bases. Germline CDR1 MNHEY, CDR2 SVGAGI. The CDR3 sequence is 12 residues long. The CDR3 coding sequence is TGTGCCAGCACGAACGGGGGCTACGAGCAGTACTTC. This translates into CASTNGGYEQYF.

This sequence joins TRBV6-5 and TRBJ1-3, with a weak D call TRBD1 (6 bases). Germline values: CDR1 MNHEY, CDR2 SVGAGI. V was pared by 0 bases and J by 0 bases, with 9 bases between. This CDR3 is 16 amino acids long. Here the CDR3 reads CASSYSEGVSGNTIYF. As DNA, the CDR3 is TGTGCCAGCAGTTACTCGGAGGGGGTCTCTGGAAACACCATATATTTT.

The CDR3 reads CAINRDRGETQYF. In DNA form, the CDR3 reads TGTGCCATCAATCGGGACAGGGGGGAGACCCAGTACTTC. The chain combines TRBV10-3 with TRBJ2-5, with 11 bases that match TRBD1. The CDR3 extends over 13 amino acids. With 7 bases clipped from V and 5 bases from J, the junction kept 3 bases outside the gene matches. Germline values: CDR1 ENHRY, CDR2 SYGVKD.

This clone was counted a single time. The chain uses TRBV27 and TRBJ1-1; D is ambiguous. The CDR3 has 14 residues. Trimming removed 0 bases from V and 5 bases from J, with 10 bases in between. The germline CDR1 and CDR2 sequences are MNHEY and SMNVEV (reference sequence). The CDR3 sequence is CASSLSPSRTEAFF. DNA of the CDR3: TGTGCCAGCAGTTTATCGCCATCTCGGACTGAAGCTTTCTTT.

This chain joins TRBV6-2 or TRBV6-3 and TRBJ2-1; D is unresolved. The V gene's germline CDR1 is MNHEY and CDR2 SVGEGT. CDR3 size: 14 residues. Trimming took off 2 bases at V and 0 bases at J, with 5 bases between the two ends. In nucleotides, the CDR3 is TGTGCCAGCAGTTACAGTGACTCCTACAATGAGCAGTTCTTC. It yields the protein CASSYSDSYNEQFF.